Listed below are T cell receptor beta chains from one sample, sequenced in a study of Graves' ophthalmopathy and Graves' hyperthyroidism. TCRdb recomputed calls from the multiplex PCR reads with MiXCR, one row per CDR3 protein. The sample contains hundreds of thousands of distinct CDR3 sequences, 20% to 25% of which appear only once. The source material was peripheral blood. The source is a woman between 18 and 29 years old with stable Graves' hyperthyroidism. The conserved cysteine and the conserved F or W are not part of the CDR3 here.

cdr3_aa: AISAGQDYGYT
j_call: TRBJ1-2
v_call: TRBV6-1

cdr3_aa: ASSGRLSYEQY
j_call: TRBJ2-7
v_call: TRBV12-3/TRBV12-4

cdr3_aa: ASIKGGAPNYGYT
j_call: TRBJ1-2
v_call: TRBV6-5

cdr3_aa: SVEAQAPYEQY
j_call: TRBJ2-7
v_call: TRBV29-1

cdr3_aa: ASSLREASGNTIY
j_call: TRBJ1-3
v_call: TRBV7-2

cdr3_aa: ASSPTSGKQY
j_call: TRBJ2-3
v_call: TRBV28

cdr3_aa: ASRKTGVNSHLH
j_call: TRBJ1-6
v_call: TRBV2

cdr3_aa: ASLGGSSNQPQH
j_call: TRBJ1-5
v_call: TRBV6-2/TRBV6-3

cdr3_aa: ASSPGANYGYT
j_call: TRBJ1-2
v_call: TRBV6-5

cdr3_aa: ASSYSQDNYGYT
j_call: TRBJ1-2
v_call: TRBV6-5

cdr3_aa: ASTRDRGNTEAF
j_call: TRBJ1-1
v_call: TRBV6-1

cdr3_aa: ASSAGQVISYEQY
j_call: TRBJ2-7
v_call: TRBV6-5

cdr3_aa: ASSFQSWDIKY
j_call: TRBJ2-4
v_call: TRBV12-3/TRBV12-4

cdr3_aa: ASSQGNGASYEQY
j_call: TRBJ2-7
v_call: TRBV3-1

cdr3_aa: SVGMRAKNIQY
j_call: TRBJ2-4
v_call: TRBV29-1

cdr3_aa: ASSVGKTQY
j_call: TRBJ2-5
v_call: TRBV12-3/TRBV12-4

cdr3_aa: ASLKGAFTGPYYEQY
j_call: TRBJ2-7
v_call: TRBV28

cdr3_aa: SVVQGGAGELF
j_call: TRBJ2-2
v_call: TRBV29-1

cdr3_aa: ACSGGGTGELF
j_call: TRBJ2-2
v_call: TRBV3-1

cdr3_aa: ASSVGLAASYEQY
j_call: TRBJ2-7
v_call: TRBV5-1

cdr3_aa: ASSLRTDEQY
j_call: TRBJ2-7
v_call: TRBV12-3/TRBV12-4

cdr3_aa: ASSAQVGTYSYEQY
j_call: TRBJ2-7
v_call: TRBV4-1

cdr3_aa: SASQGIYGYT
j_call: TRBJ1-2
v_call: TRBV20-1

cdr3_aa: ASSWTSGKETQY
j_call: TRBJ2-5
v_call: TRBV11-2

cdr3_aa: ASSRTVGGNSPLH
j_call: TRBJ1-6
v_call: TRBV28

cdr3_aa: SARLANKNIQY
j_call: TRBJ2-4
v_call: TRBV20-1

cdr3_aa: ASSRKRGGTEAF
j_call: TRBJ1-1
v_call: TRBV7-6